This TCR beta chain was recovered during a study of shared clonotypes between healthy human individuals. About this clone: A single base separates this from a much larger clone, so it may be a read error. The sample contains more than one DNA sequence encoding this CDR3.

The donors were all Caucasian adults (living in Nashville, Tennessee). V trimming: 1 base; J trimming: 4 bases; junction bases outside the gene matches: 1. Germline loops: CDR1 SGHNT, CDR2 YENEEA. CDR3 length: 14 amino acids. Sequenced by immunoSEQ multiplex PCR; TCRdb stores in-frame clones only, minus some. Among about 680,000 clones, less than 80% were seen once, and the ten largest hold around 1.8%. The receptor was derived from a woman aged 30 to 39 in good health. The sequenced material came from memory CD4+ T cells sorted from blood. Subset meaning: CD45RA-negative fraction. The genes are TRBV11-3 and TRBJ2-1; 7 nucleotides align to TRBD2. CDR3: CASSLAGGYNEQFF. Here the CDR3 DNA reads TGTGCCAGCAGCTTAGCGGGAGGATACAATGAGCAGTTCTTC.